Presented here are 19 T cell receptor beta chains from one specimen sequenced in a study of blood T cell repertoires in COVID-19. Only in-frame clones appear in the TCRdb table, and some are missing; sequencing was by immunoSEQ multiplex PCR. The sample shows more than 35,000 clones, about 88% of them seen only once. Sequenced input: peripheral blood. The receptor source for this set is a man aged 55 to 69 with active COVID-19.

The chain combines TRBV20-1 with TRBJ2-1; a possible D gene is TRBD2 (6 bases). V was clipped by 3 bases and J by 9 bases, with 9 bases between them. The CDR3 is 11 amino acids. Germline V gene lookup returns CDR1 DFQATT and CDR2 SNEGSKA (reference sequence). CDR3 region: CSASSRGEQFF. The CDR3 DNA sequence: TGCAGTGCTAGTTCGCGGGGTGAGCAGTTCTTC.

The sample holds one count of this clone. The chain uses TRBV7-9 and TRBJ2-3, with TRBD1 matching 7 bases. The trim removed 5 bases at V and 0 bases at J, leaving 11 bases unmatched. The CDR3 spans 17 residues. Per germline, CDR1 SEHNR and CDR2 FQNEAQ (reference sequence). DNA of the CDR3: TGTGCCAGCAGCAAATGGACAGGCCGATCTAGCACAGATACGCAGTATTTT. Amino acids: CASSKWTGRSSTDTQYF.

The chain is built from TRBV7-2 and TRBJ2-3; the match to TRBD2 covers 12 bases. V dropped 5 bases and J dropped 1; count of bases not matched to a gene: 10. Germline V gene sequence: CDR1 SGHTA, CDR2 FQGNSA. The CDR3 length is 18 residues. The CDR3 DNA is TGTGCCAGCAGCCTCGGGACTAGCGGGTCCTCGGGCACAGATACGCAGTATTTT. Translating it yields CASSLGTSGSSGTDTQYF.

For the CDR3, the DNA is TGTGCCAGCAGCTTGGAGGGGTTCGGCGGGAGTATCGGAGGCACAGATACGCAGTATTTT. It codes for CASSLEGFGGSIGGTDTQYF. The chain is built from TRBV5-5 and TRBJ2-3; 7 nucleotides align to TRBD2. Looked up from germline, CDR1 is SGHKS and CDR2 is YYEKEE (reference sequence). The V gene end was trimmed by 0 bases and the J gene end by 1 base; junction bases not matched to a gene: 17. CDR3 length equals 20 residues. The full variable domain, with the rest looked up from reference TRBV5-5 and TRBJ2-3, is DAGVTQSPTHLIKTRGQQVTLRCSPISGHKSVSWYQQVLGQGPQFIFQYYEKEERGRGNFPDRFSARQFPNYSSELNVNALLLGDSALYLCASSLEGFGGSIGGTDTQYFGPGTRLTVL.

V is TRBV10-3 and J is TRBJ1-2, with 7 positions matching TRBD1. J was trimmed by 3 bases and V by 4 bases; bases with no gene match: 2. Per germline, CDR1 ENHRY and CDR2 SYGVKD. The CDR3 sequence is 13 residues long. As DNA, the CDR3 is TGTGCCATCAGTGGGGACAGCTACTATGGCTACACCTTC. It codes for CAISGDSYYGYTF.

The rearrangement joins TRBV3-1 (or the pseudogene TRBV3-2) to TRBJ2-7; 10 bases fit TRBD2. Looked up from germline, CDR1 is LGHDT and CDR2 is YNNKEL (reference sequence). Losses at the gene ends were 1 base for V and 4 bases for J; bases not matched to a gene: 10. The CDR3 spans 17 residues. The CDR3 DNA reads TGTGCCAGCAGCCAAGCACGCGGGCGGACTAGCGGTTACGAGCAGTACTTC. Translated, it gives CASSQARGRTSGYEQYF.

The V call is TRBV7-2, the J call TRBJ1-1; maybe TRBD1 (5 bases). Trimming stripped 5 bases from V and 4 bases from J, with 14 bases between. CDR1 and CDR2 from the germline V gene are SGHTA and FQGNSA. The CDR3 is 14 residues long. CDR3 in DNA: TGTGCCAGCAGCGTCGCCGGGGGTATCACTGAAGCTTTCTTT. Encoded protein: CASSVAGGITEAFF.

This sequence joins TRBV6-5 and TRBJ2-1, with 8 bases lining up with TRBD2. The CDR3 extends over 13 amino acids. The germline CDR1 and CDR2 sequences are MNHEY and SVGAGI. The V segment lost 5 bases and the J segment 9 bases; nucleotides outside the gene matches: 6. In DNA form, the CDR3 reads TGTGCCAGCAGTCGCGGGACTAGTATTGAGCAGTTCTTC. This sequence encodes CASSRGTSIEQFF.

This clone has more than one count but fewer than ten. The rearrangement uses TRBV6-5 and TRBJ2-7; perhaps TRBD2 as D (5 bases). The V gene's germline CDR1 is MNHEY and CDR2 SVGAGI. CDR3 size: 15 residues. The V and J ends lost 6 bases and 3 bases respectively, with 18 bases between them. The CDR3 nucleotides read TGTGCCAGCAGACCCCCAGGCCCGAGGGACTACGAGCAGTACTTC. Translation: CASRPPGPRDYEQYF.

This clone has just one count. This chain links TRBV12-5 with TRBJ2-5; 9 bases are shared with TRBD1. CDR3 length: 17 residues. Germline lookup yields CDR1 LGHNT and CDR2 FRNRAP. Unmatched junction bases numbered 13, after V lost 4 bases and J lost 4 bases. The CDR3 spells CASGSTGGAALRETQYF. In DNA, the CDR3 is TGTGCTAGTGGTTCTACAGGGGGCGCGGCCCTCCGAGAGACCCAGTACTTC.

This sequence joins TRBV24-1 and TRBJ1-2; the D gene is possibly TRBD1 (5 bases). Between the trimmed V and J ends, which lost 6 bases and 8 bases, there was a span of 12 bases. CDR3 size: 12 residues. Germline loops: CDR1 KGHDR, CDR2 SFDVKD. CDR3 amino acids: CATSLGGRGYTF. In DNA, the CDR3 is TGTGCCACCAGTTTGGGGGGGAGAGGCTACACCTTC.

This chain uses TRBV10-3 with TRBJ2-1, with D tentatively TRBD1 (5 bases). V lost 4 bases, J lost 5 bases, and 12 bases lay in between. The V gene's germline CDR1 is ENHRY and CDR2 SYGVKD. The CDR3 has 14 amino acids. CDR3 sequence reads: CAISAGQPNNEQFF. The CDR3 coding sequence is TGTGCCATCAGTGCAGGGCAGCCAAACAATGAGCAGTTCTTC.

The rearrangement uses TRBV2 and TRBJ2-1, with D hard to call. V shed 0 bases and J shed 0 bases, with 15 bases lying between them. The CDR3 spans 18 residues. CDR1 and CDR2 from the germline V gene are SNHLY and FYNNEI. The CDR3 DNA reads as TGTGCCAGCAGTGAAGCGCTTCCCACAGAGCTCTCCTACAATGAGCAGTTCTTC. Translating gives CASSEALPTELSYNEQFF.

In this sample, this clone turned up once. The chain couples TRBV6-5 to TRBJ2-2, with D perhaps TRBD2 (5 bases). The CDR3 has 13 residues. CDR1 is MNHEY, CDR2 SVGAGI, per germline. The V end lost 3 bases, the J end lost 6 bases, and 8 bases lay between the germline ends. Written as DNA, the CDR3 is TGTGCCAGCAGTTATTTGGAGGCCGGGGAGCTGTTTTTT. The encoded protein is CASSYLEAGELFF.

The genes are TRBV19 and TRBJ2-3; D ambiguous. V lost 7 bases, J lost 2 bases, and 10 bases lay in between. Germline-derived CDR1 and CDR2 are LNHDA and SQIVND (reference sequence). The CDR3 has 13 residues. Here the CDR3 reads CASMGTNTDTQYF. CDR3 nucleotides: TGTGCCAGTATGGGCACGAACACAGATACGCAGTATTTT. The complete variable domain, with remaining parts taken from reference TRBV19 and TRBJ2-3, reads DGGITQSPKYLFRKEGQNVTLSCEQNLNHDAMYWYRQDPGQGLRLIYYSQIVNDFQKGDIAEGYSVSREKKESFPLTVTSAQKNPTAFYLCASMGTNTDTQYFGPGTRLTVL.

The chain employs TRBV29-1 and TRBJ2-2, with 11 bases that match TRBD2. Germline trimming cut 7 bases from V and 6 bases from J; bases unmatched to any gene: 13. There are 16 residues in the CDR3. Germline V gene data show CDR1 as SQVTM and CDR2 as ANQGSEA. The CDR3 DNA is TGCAGCGCCGCTGTCGTAGCGGGAGGGCCTGCCGGGGAGCTGTTTTTT. Encoded protein: CSAAVVAGGPAGELFF.

The chain combines TRBV4-2 with TRBJ2-7; 12 nucleotides agree with TRBD2. The junction had 10 bases not matched to a gene; V was cut back by 3 bases and J by 4 bases. This CDR3 comprises 17 residues. Germline assignment: CDR1 LGHNA and CDR2 YNFKEQ. The CDR3 protein is CASSQNLAGGWEYEQYF. Written as DNA, the CDR3 is TGTGCCAGCAGCCAGAATCTAGCGGGAGGGTGGGAATACGAGCAGTACTTC.

By its share, this clone is medium-sized. J is TRBJ2-7 and V is TRBV4-2; 9 positions match TRBD2. CDR3 size: 15 residues. V shed 3 bases, J shed 5 bases, and the junction held 8 bases outside the gene matches. Germline loops: CDR1 LGHNA, CDR2 YNFKEQ. CDR3 in DNA: TGTGCCAGCAGCCAGTTAGCGGGAGACGCCGACGAGCAGTACTTC. Amino acid sequence: CASSQLAGDADEQYF.

The chain combines TRBV9 with TRBJ2-3; D gene ambiguous. Looked up from germline, CDR1 is SGDLS and CDR2 is YYNGEE. Trimming removed 0 bases from V and 2 bases from J, with 10 bases in between. The CDR3 has 15 amino acids. The CDR3 protein is CASSVGLELTDTQYF. CDR3 nucleotide sequence: TGTGCCAGCAGCGTAGGTCTGGAGCTCACAGATACGCAGTATTTT.